The next 14 T cell receptor beta chains were all read from a single sample in a study of T-cell memory formation after mild COVID-19. TCRdb reprocessed the 5' RACE reads with MiXCR, giving one entry per CDR3 protein. The sample includes approximately 250,000 distinct CDR3 sequences, roughly 15% seen only once; the top ten take 2% to 2.5%. Sample: PBMCs or a T cell subset sorted from them (not recorded which). Receptors were obtained from an adult woman who had mild COVID-19 (a few samples of this study predate the infection). Cell type and time point are not known.

The CDR3, as DNA: TGTGCCAGCAGTTTTGCGACAGGGGATGGCTACACCTTC. Translating gives CASSFATGDGYTF. The gene calls are TRBV12-3 or TRBV12-4 and TRBJ1-2; 8 bases agree with TRBD1. The trim removed 3 bases at V and 6 bases at J, leaving 3 bases unmatched. The CDR3 is 13 residues long.

This clonotype has just a few counts. This sequence joins TRBV7-9 and TRBJ2-5; no clear D gene. The CDR3 has 14 residues. In germline, CDR1 is SEHNR, CDR2 FQNEAQ (reference sequence). Trimming removed 2 bases at V and 0 bases at J, with 7 bases between. The CDR3 DNA reads as TGTGCCAGCAGCTTATCCGGAAACCAAGAGACCCAGTACTTC. Its translation is CASSLSGNQETQYF.

This clonotype was counted only a few times. The chain couples TRBV9 to TRBJ2-7; D is perhaps TRBD1 or TRBD2 (5 bases each). Per germline, CDR1 SGDLS and CDR2 YYNGEE. The V end was cut by 0 bases, the J end by 0 bases, with 10 bases between. The CDR3 extends over 15 amino acids. The CDR3 sequence is CASSVGPGTSYEQYF. CDR3 coding DNA: TGTGCCAGCAGCGTAGGGCCAGGGACCTCCTACGAGCAGTACTTC.

This sequence joins TRBV7-9 and TRBJ2-2; no clear D gene. Looked up from germline, CDR1 is SEHNR and CDR2 is FQNEAQ (reference sequence). The CDR3 runs to 15 residues. Deletions cut 2 bases from V and 0 bases from J, with 7 bases between. CDR3 sequence: CASSLTPANTGELFF. CDR3 nucleotide sequence: TGTGCCAGCAGCTTAACACCCGCGAACACCGGGGAGCTGTTTTTT.

CDR3: CASSQDVISGGNEQFF. The CDR3 coding sequence is TGTGCCAGCAGCCAAGACGTCATTAGCGGGGGGAATGAGCAGTTCTTC. The chain couples TRBV3-1 to TRBJ2-1; 10 bases are shared with TRBD2. This CDR3 has 16 residues. The trim removed 0 bases at V and 7 bases at J, leaving 6 bases unmatched. Per the germline V gene, CDR1 is LGHDT and CDR2 is YNNKEL (reference sequence).

This clonotype was observed a few times. The CDR3 coding sequence is TGCGCCAGCAGCTTGGCTTCAACTAATGAAAAACTGTTTTTT. Translated, it gives CASSLASTNEKLFF. This chain connects TRBV5-1 to TRBJ1-4; D not certain. The V end lost 0 bases, the J end lost 0 bases, and 3 bases lay between the germline ends. The germline CDR1 and CDR2 sequences are SGHRS and YFSETQ. The CDR3 runs to 14 residues.

This clonotype was seen ten or more times. The chain joins TRBV12-3 or TRBV12-4 to TRBJ1-1; the D gene is possibly TRBD1 (6 bases). The CDR3 contains 14 residues. V was cut by 6 bases and J by 1 base, with 12 bases left in between. CDR3 DNA: TGTGCCAGCAGCGGGGGGGCAGCGAACACTGAAGCTTTCTTT. It encodes CASSGGAANTEAFF.

The V call is TRBV7-2, the J call TRBJ2-5; 7 nucleotides match TRBD1. Germline V CDR1 and CDR2: SGHTA, FQGNSA. J lost 5 bases, V lost 5 bases, and 8 bases had no gene match. The CDR3 spans 14 residues. CDR3 coding DNA: TGTGCCAGCAGCGGAGACAGGGAATGGGAGACCCAGTACTTC. Its translation: CASSGDREWETQYF. The variable domain in full, completed from reference TRBV7-2 and TRBJ2-5, reads GAGVSQSPSNKVTEKGKDVELRCDPISGHTALYWYRQSLGQGLEFLIYFQGNSAPDKSGLPSDRFSAERTGGSVSTLTIQRTQQEDSAVYLCASSGDREWETQYFGPGTRLLVL.

This clonotype was recorded a few times. The chain joins TRBV2 to TRBJ2-2, with D perhaps matching TRBD2 (6 bases). CDR3 length: 15 amino acids. Germline lookup yields CDR1 SNHLY and CDR2 FYNNEI. The V gene lost 4 bases and the J gene lost 3 bases, with 12 bases spanning the gap. The CDR3 here is CASSVRRVDTGELFF. CDR3 in DNA: TGTGCCAGCAGTGTGAGGAGGGTCGACACCGGGGAGCTGTTTTTT.

The chain carries TRBV27 and TRBJ2-6; 8 nucleotides line up with TRBD1. Germline V lookup: CDR1 MNHEY, CDR2 SMNVEV (reference sequence). The V and J ends lost 4 bases and 0 bases, in that order; junction bases with no gene match: 8. This CDR3 contains 18 residues. The CDR3 reads CASSSDRGWTSGANVLTF. CDR3 bases: TGTGCCAGCAGTTCAGACAGGGGATGGACCTCTGGGGCCAACGTCCTGACTTTC. Looking up the rest from reference TRBV27 and TRBJ2-6 gives the full variable domain: EAQVTQNPRYLITVTGKKLTVTCSQNMNHEYMSWYRQDPGLGLRQIYYSMNVEVTDKGDVPEGYKVSRKEKRNFPLILESPSPNQTSLYFCASSSDRGWTSGANVLTFGAGSRLTVL.

V is TRBV6-2 or TRBV6-3 and J is TRBJ2-3; 7 bases fit TRBD2. Germline V gene data show CDR1 as MNHEY and CDR2 as SVGEGT. J was trimmed by 1 base and V by 5 bases; bases with no gene match: 9. The CDR3 loop spans 16 amino acids. CDR3 coding DNA: TGTGCCAGCAGTGGGAGGCTAGCGGTAGGCACAGATACGCAGTATTTT. It encodes CASSGRLAVGTDTQYF.

The chain has TRBV4-2 and TRBJ2-6, with D tentatively TRBD2 (6 bases). Germline V CDR1 and CDR2: LGHNA, YNFKEQ. CDR3 length: 17 residues. V lost 7 bases, J lost 4 bases, and 20 bases lay in between. The CDR3 spells CASTRDLKRGGANVLTF. The CDR3 coding sequence is TGTGCCAGCACCCGGGACCTTAAACGGGGGGGGGCCAACGTCCTGACTTTC.

CDR3 loop: CASSQDRRGEAFF. The CDR3 nucleotides read TGCGCCAGCAGCCAAGATCGGCGGGGTGAAGCTTTCTTT. The rearrangement links TRBV4-3 to TRBJ1-1; D is uncertain. Germline V gene data show CDR1 as LGHNA and CDR2 as YSLEER. This CDR3 has 13 residues. Trimming removed 0 bases at V and 7 bases at J, with 9 bases between.

The CDR3 DNA follows: TGTGCCAGCACTCGTAGGGGGGACAGGGGCTACGAGCAGTACTTC. Protein sequence: CASTRRGDRGYEQYF. The rearrangement joins TRBV6-1 to TRBJ2-7; 10 bases are a match to TRBD1. V lost 7 bases to trimming and J lost 3 bases; unmatched junction nucleotides: 9. The CDR3 covers 15 residues. Looked up from germline, CDR1 is MNHNS and CDR2 is SASEGT.